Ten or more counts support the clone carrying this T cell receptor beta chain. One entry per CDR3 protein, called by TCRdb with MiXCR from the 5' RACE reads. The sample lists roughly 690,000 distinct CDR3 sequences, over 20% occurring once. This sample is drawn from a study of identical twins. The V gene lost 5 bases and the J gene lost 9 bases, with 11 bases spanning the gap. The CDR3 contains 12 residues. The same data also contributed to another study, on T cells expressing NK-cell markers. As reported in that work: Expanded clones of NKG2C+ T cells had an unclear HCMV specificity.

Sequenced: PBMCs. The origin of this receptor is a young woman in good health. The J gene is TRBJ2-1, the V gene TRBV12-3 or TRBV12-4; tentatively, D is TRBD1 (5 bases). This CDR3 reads CASSLQVFEQFF. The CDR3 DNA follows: TGTGCCAGCAGTCTACAGGTATTTGAGCAGTTCTTC.